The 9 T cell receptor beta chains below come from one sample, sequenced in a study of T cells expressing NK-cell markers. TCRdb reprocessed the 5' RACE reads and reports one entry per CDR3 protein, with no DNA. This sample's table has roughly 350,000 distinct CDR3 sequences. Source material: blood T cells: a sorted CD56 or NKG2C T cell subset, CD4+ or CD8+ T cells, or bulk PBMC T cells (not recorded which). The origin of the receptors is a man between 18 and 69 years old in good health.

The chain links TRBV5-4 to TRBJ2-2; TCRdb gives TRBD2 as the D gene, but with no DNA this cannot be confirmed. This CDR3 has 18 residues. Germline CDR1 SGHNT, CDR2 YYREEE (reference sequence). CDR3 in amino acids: CASSFRLAGGRVTGELFF.

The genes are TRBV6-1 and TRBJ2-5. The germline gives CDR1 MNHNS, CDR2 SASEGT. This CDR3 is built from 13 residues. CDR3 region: CASSDWAVGTQYF.

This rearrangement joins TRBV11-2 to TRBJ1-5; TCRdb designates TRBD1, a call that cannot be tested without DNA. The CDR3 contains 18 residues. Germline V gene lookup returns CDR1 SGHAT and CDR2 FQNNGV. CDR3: CASSSNRGPYFRNQPQHF.

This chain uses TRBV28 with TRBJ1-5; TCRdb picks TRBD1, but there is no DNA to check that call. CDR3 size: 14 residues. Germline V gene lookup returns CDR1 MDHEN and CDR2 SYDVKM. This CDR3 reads CASLGAGGNQPQHF.

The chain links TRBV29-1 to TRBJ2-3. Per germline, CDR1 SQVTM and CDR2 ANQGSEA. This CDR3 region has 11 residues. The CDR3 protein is CSVGNTDTQYF.

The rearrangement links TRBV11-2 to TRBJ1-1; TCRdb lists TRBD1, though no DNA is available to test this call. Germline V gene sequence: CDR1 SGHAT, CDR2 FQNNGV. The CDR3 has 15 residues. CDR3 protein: CASSRATGLNTEAFF.

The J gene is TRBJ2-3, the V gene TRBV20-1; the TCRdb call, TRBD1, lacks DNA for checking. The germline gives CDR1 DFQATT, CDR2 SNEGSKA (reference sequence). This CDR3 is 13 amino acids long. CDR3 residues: CSATKRGGDTQYF.

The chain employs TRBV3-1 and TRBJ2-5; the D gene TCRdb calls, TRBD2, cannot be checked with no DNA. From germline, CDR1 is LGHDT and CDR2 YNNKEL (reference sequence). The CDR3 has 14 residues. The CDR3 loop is CASSQEWPRETQYF.

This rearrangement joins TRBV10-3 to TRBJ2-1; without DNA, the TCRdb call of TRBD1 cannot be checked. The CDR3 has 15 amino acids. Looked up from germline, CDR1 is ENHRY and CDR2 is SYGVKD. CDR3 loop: CAIRNLGQLSDEQFF.